A selection of T cell receptor beta chains follows, all from one sample in a study of OX40 agonist ivuxolimab in advanced cancers. The repertoire was sequenced with immunoSEQ multiplex PCR; TCRdb's copy has only in-frame clones and lacks some. The table includes under 25,000 clones, around two thirds detected once. The input for sequencing was CD4+ or CD8+ T cells sorted from blood, taken in a trial of the OX40 agonist ivuxolimab. The receptors come from an adult with an advanced solid tumor such as melanoma, head and neck, liver or kidney cancer. Both conserved end residues are part of each CDR3. D genes are given only for firm matches. For some rows the clone size is stated as once, few or many, or as a class when expanded; others skip it.

clone_size	d_call	j_call	v_call	cdr3_nt	cdr3_aa
NA	NA	TRBJ1-3	TRBV19	TGTGCCAGTAGAATCGACCACTCTGGAAACACCATATATTTT	CASRIDHSGNTIYF
medium-sized	TRBD1	TRBJ1-2	TRBV9	TGTGCCAGCAGCGTAGGAGGGACAGACCATGGCTACACCTTC	CASSVGGTDHGYTF
NA	NA	TRBJ2-7	TRBV7-9	TGTGCCAGCAGCACGGACTATTCCGAGCAGTACTTC	CASSTDYSEQYF
once	TRBD1	TRBJ2-5	TRBV13	TGTGCCAGCAGCTTCGGGACAGAGGGGGAGACCCAGTACTTC	CASSFGTEGETQYF
NA	NA	TRBJ2-1	TRBV21-1	TGTGCCAGAACTGACAGGCTTGCCAATGAGCAGTTCTTC	CARTDRLANEQFF
NA	NA	TRBJ1-1	TRBV5-1	TGCGCCAGCAGATTACCTGAGAGGACTGAAGCTTTCTTT	CASRLPERTEAFF
NA	TRBD1	TRBJ2-1	TRBV5-6	TGTGCCAGCAGCTTTGGGGACAGTTGGCATGAGCAGTTCTTC	CASSFGDSWHEQFF
NA	NA	TRBJ2-7	TRBV6-6	TGTGCCAGCAGGGAGGTCCTGGCTGGCTACGAGCAGTACTTC	CASREVLAGYEQYF
NA	NA	TRBJ1-3	TRBV28	TGTGCCAGCAGTTTATGGGGTGACATCCCTGGAAACACCATATATTTT	CASSLWGDIPGNTIYF
NA	TRBD2	TRBJ2-1	TRBV7-8	TGTGCCAGCAGCTCCCGAGGACTAGACTTATACAATGAGCAGTTCTTC	CASSSRGLDLYNEQFF